This TCR beta chain stems from a study of OX40 agonist ivuxolimab in advanced cancers. Excluded were patients having autoimmune disease history or systemic immunosuppression. The table came from immunoSEQ multiplex PCR; TCRdb's copy has only in-frame clones and leaves some out. The profile shows under 20,000 clones, around 77% of them singletons. By sample share, this clone is medium-sized. The receptor's source is an adult with an advanced solid tumor such as melanoma, head and neck, liver or kidney cancer. This material consisted of CD4+ or CD8+ T cells sorted from blood, taken in a trial of the OX40 agonist ivuxolimab.

The CDR3 sequence: CASTSLAGGGNQYF. Written as DNA, the CDR3 is TGTGCCAGCACCAGCCTAGCGGGGGGAGGGAACCAGTACTTC. The V and J genes are TRBV7-9 and TRBJ2-5, with 11 bases matching TRBD2. Germline trimming cut 7 bases from V and 10 bases from J; bases unmatched to any gene: 11. The CDR3 extends over 14 amino acids. Per the germline V gene, CDR1 is SEHNR and CDR2 is FQNEAQ (reference sequence).